Shown below are 8 T cell receptor beta chains from a single sample sequenced in a study of blood T cells in healthy people across ages. Sample-barcoded 5' priming and a J-beta primer mix drove a second PCR of roughly 7 to 11 cycles. TCRdb passed the 5' RACE reads through MiXCR, listing each CDR3 protein once. The sample records 700,000 or so distinct CDR3 sequences, 20% to 25% being singletons. The sample comprised blood. These receptors originate from a man aged 65-85 years in good health.

In this sample, this clonotype turned up a few times. Since no conserved phenylalanine or tryptophan closes the CDR3, a read error is the likely cause. The rearrangement uses TRBV5-1 and TRBJ2-5; 7 bases map to TRBD2. The length of the CDR3 is 16 residues. The germline V gene encodes CDR1 SGHRS and CDR2 YFSETQ. V lost 4 bases, J lost 11 bases, and 20 bases stayed unmatched. The CDR3 DNA reads as TGCGCCAGCAGCCCGGGGAGGCTAGCGGATAATAGGGAGCAGTACGTC. Residues: CASSPGRLADNREQYV.

This chain uses TRBV7-2 with TRBJ2-1; D is unclear. V was pared by 7 bases and J by 0 bases, with 16 bases between. The CDR3 is 16 residues long. From germline, CDR1 is SGHTA and CDR2 FQGNSA. The CDR3 sequence is CASIPSLPSSYNEQFF. The CDR3, as DNA: TGTGCCAGCATCCCGTCCCTCCCTAGCTCCTACAATGAGCAGTTCTTC.

This clonotype was seen a few times. The V and J genes are TRBV4-2 and TRBJ2-3; D is unclear. V was trimmed by 4 bases and J by 5 bases, leaving 19 bases between them. This CDR3 comprises 16 residues. Germline V CDR1 and CDR2: LGHNA, YNFKEQ. CDR3 amino acids: CASSLNFGSGGDTQYF. CDR3 coding DNA: TGTGCCAGCAGCCTGAACTTTGGTTCCGGCGGAGATACGCAGTATTTT.

This clonotype came up a few times. The rearrangement joins TRBV12-3 or TRBV12-4 to TRBJ2-3; D uncertain. Trimming left V 2 bases short and J 6 bases short, with 9 bases between. This CDR3 is 13 amino acids long. CDR3 sequence: CASSLTPWDTQYF. DNA for the CDR3: TGTGCCAGCAGTTTAACCCCATGGGATACGCAGTATTTT.

This clonotype was seen a handful of times. J is TRBJ2-3 and V is TRBV7-9, with 7 bases identical to TRBD2. CDR3 length: 15 amino acids. Looked up from germline, CDR1 is SEHNR and CDR2 is FQNEAQ (reference sequence). The ends lost 6 bases at V and 1 base at J; junction bases unmatched: 7. The CDR3 protein is CASSVSSGRTDTQYF. CDR3 bases: TGTGCCAGCAGTGTGTCTAGCGGACGCACAGATACGCAGTATTTT. The full variable domain, completed using reference TRBV7-9 and TRBJ2-3, is DTGVSQNPRHKITKRGQNVTFRCDPISEHNRLYWYRQTLGQGPEFLTYFQNEAQLEKSRLLSDRFSAERPKGSFSTLEIQRTEQGDSAMYLCASSVSSGRTDTQYFGPGTRLTVL.

This clonotype turned up a few times. This chain joins TRBV7-2 and TRBJ2-3; possible D gene TRBD2, 5 bases. V lost 5 bases and J 6 bases, leaving 15 bases between the germline ends. Germline V lookup: CDR1 SGHTA, CDR2 FQGNSA. This CDR3 contains 14 residues. CDR3 in amino acids: CASSPADPRDTQYF. The CDR3 DNA is TGTGCCAGCAGCCCAGCGGACCCGAGGGATACGCAGTATTTT.

On this clonotype: At one end, the junction sequence differs from germline, possibly due to a read error. The chain combines TRBV12-3 or TRBV12-4 with TRBJ2-5; TRBD1 agrees at 10 bases. This CDR3 region has 12 residues. Here the CDR3 reads CASSFPTGGEFF. CDR3 nucleotide sequence: TGTGCCAGCAGTTTCCCGACAGGGGGCGAGTTCTTC.

The chain carries TRBV20-1 and TRBJ2-3, with D unresolved. Germline assignment: CDR1 DFQATT and CDR2 SNEGSKA (reference sequence). V was clipped by 8 bases and J by 6 bases, with 12 bases between them. The CDR3 has 11 amino acids. The CDR3 loop is CSPNPADTQYF. CDR3 sequence (DNA): TGCAGTCCCAACCCGGCCGATACGCAGTATTTT.